This TCR beta chain comes out of a study of blood T cell repertoires in COVID-19. For the study at large: Samples representing acute and convalescent COVID-19 were sourced from the United States, Italy and Spain. Sources were T cells, B-cell-depleted T cells, or PBMCs; the material itself was cDNA or gDNA.

This clone appeared a few times. The CDR3 is 16 residues long. V was clipped by 3 bases and J by 4 bases; unmatched bases: 8. As originally analysed: Reference gene primer amplification yielded estimated nucleated cell counts. Method: immunoSEQ multiplex PCR; TCRdb's copy keeps in-frame clones and lacks some. V, J and clone size were drawn from that table, and D and trimming were deduced from the DNA. The top ten clones hold approximately 13% of a sample with under 80,000 clones, approximately 90% of them seen once. This TCR was sampled from a man in his 70s with active or convalescent COVID-19. The chain is built from TRBV23-1 and TRBJ1-5; 8 nucleotides match TRBD1. TRBV23-1 belongs to the ORF category, with a function that is uncertain. Sequencing was carried out using peripheral blood. CDR3 protein: CASSHLGQGANQPQHF. Written as DNA, the CDR3 is TGCGCCAGCAGTCACCTGGGTCAGGGGGCGAATCAGCCCCAGCATTTT.